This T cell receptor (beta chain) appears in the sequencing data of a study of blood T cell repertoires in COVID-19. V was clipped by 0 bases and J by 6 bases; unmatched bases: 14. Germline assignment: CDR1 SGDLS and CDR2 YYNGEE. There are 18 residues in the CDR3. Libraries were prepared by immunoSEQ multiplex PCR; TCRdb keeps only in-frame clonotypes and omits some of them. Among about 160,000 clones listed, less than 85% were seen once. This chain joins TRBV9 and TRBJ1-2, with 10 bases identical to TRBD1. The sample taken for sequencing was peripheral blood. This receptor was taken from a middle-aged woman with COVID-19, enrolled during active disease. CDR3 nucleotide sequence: TGTGCCAGCAGCGTAGCGCACTCTCCGGGACAGGGGAAGGATGGCTACACCTTC. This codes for CASSVAHSPGQGKDGYTF.